This T cell receptor beta chain was sequenced for a study of cytomegalovirus exposure and HLA in healthy donors (dated by TCRdb to about 2017). Notes on the research overall: An earlier analysis of 587 of the donors reported 276 Gb of sequence data and 100 million to 120 million unique TCR beta sequences obtained from approximately 180 million T cells. The number of donors typed differed by locus, with about 629-630 for A, B, C, DRB1 and DQB1, roughly 520 for DQA1, 606 for DPA1, and 400 to 490 for DPB1. An earlier analysis of several hundred of the donors used high-throughput TCR beta sequencing to judge whether each TCR beta V gene segment behaved as functional or pseudogenic. Several DR-DQ haplotypes were handled as single units for association and clustering because linkage in the cohort was strong. Donor age, sex, ethnicity and CMV serostatus were compiled together with the repertoire data. The aim of the study was to test whether cataloging public T cell receptors could identify signatures of past pathogen exposure. Among 398 genotyped donors of the cohort, an average of about 240,000 unique TCR beta nucleotide sequences were sequenced per donor, about a sixth of them non-productive. HLA typing included class I and class II loci at four-digit resolution. Around 300 gigabases of sequencing data and around 87 million unique TCR sequences were included in an early release covering 500 to 750 HLA-typed donors. Of the 300 to 400 genotyped donors, about 80% fell in the genetic ancestry cluster associated with self-reported Caucasian donors. In a later genetic analysis, genome-wide SNP genotypes for about 65% of the roughly 700 donors were used, and that subset was treated as a discovery cohort. The later analysis used no new phenotypic data to find candidate immune exposures, relying instead on TCR beta sequences and their occurrence across donors. Every repertoire in the discovery cohort had been generated on one and the same sequencing platform. The study profiled the T cell repertoires of 550 to 700 subjects by immunosequencing and related them to cytomegalovirus serostatus. The study combined high-throughput TCR immunosequencing, statistical association of individual TCRs with disease status, and machine learning to predict cytomegalovirus infection status. In addition to the first cohort of 666 subjects, a separate validation cohort of around 110 different subjects was used. In a later analysis, previously published TCR beta repertoires from about 640 donors were re-analyzed and high-resolution HLA genotyping was added so that TCR occurrence patterns could be studied. Study-wide findings and limitations: Cytomegalovirus status was reported to be diagnosed by the classifier with high specificity and sensitivity in both the original and validation cohorts. A later genetic analysis associated a missense DCLRE1C variant with V-gene and J-gene trimming of TCR beta chains, and an independent cohort replicated the association. In this cohort, only TCR beta chains were sequenced, and detectable features were limited by the absence of alpha or paired-chain data. Because the 87-base-pair reads could not distinguish some IMGT-functional V segments, including TRBV6-2 and TRBV6-3, those segments were excluded. An earlier analysis of around 500 of the donors showed that most TCR beta V segments appeared in productive rearrangements either about 87% or about 30% of the time, which broadly matched IMGT annotations. Presence/absence analyses assumed roughly uniform sequencing depth across donors, an assumption that may not hold. Most TCR sequences were observed very rarely across donors, whereas some public TCRs were present in many individuals. It was suggested by the authors that the approach could potentially be generalized to other disease states and immunological phenotypes. In a later genetic analysis, fewer N-insertions in productive TCRs were reported among donors in an Asian-associated ancestry cluster than the roughly 700-donor mean. In vitro tests confirmed that three of the cytomegalovirus-associated TCR beta chains recognize cytomegalovirus antigens. The study gave a list of 150 to 200 TCR beta chains associated with cytomegalovirus. Linkage disequilibrium might explain the correlated functional status among segregating V segments, but an unknown experimental factor could not be excluded. HLA typing was unavailable for some donors at each locus, so association tests used only the typed subset. A later analysis found that most CMV-associated TCR beta chains appeared HLA-restricted, with HLA associations seemingly driven largely by CMV exposure. A further reported finding was that TCR beta sequences accurately predicted the HLA-A and HLA-B alleles for most subjects in the first cohort. At a false discovery rate of 0.05, a later analysis linked 16,951 TCR beta sequences to specific HLA alleles. In a later analysis, TCR association rates were found to vary across HLA loci, with the most associated TCRs seen for DRB1 alleles and the fewest for HLA-C alleles. Some 15 rarely observed V segments, including chromosome 9 orphons, were excluded from the earlier analysis of some 590 of the donors because counts were too low. The only immune exposure information available for the cohort was CMV serostatus. A later analysis reported that several top co-occurrence clusters appeared linked to parvovirus B19, influenza, CMV and Epstein-Barr virus. When HLA alleles, especially DR and DQ, strongly co-occurred, TCR associations were difficult to assign to individual alleles. A later analysis found that HLA-associated TCR beta chains were more clonally expanded and had lower generation probabilities than equally common non-associated chains. A group of highly shared sequence variants was considered likely to be a technical artifact of the sequencing pipeline.

CDR1 WSHSY and CDR2 SAAADI are derived from the germline V gene. The junction shows trimming of 9 bases on V and 0 bases on J, plus 8 bases between the germline ends. Reading from cysteine to phenylalanine, the CDR3 counts 13 amino acids. Of all the DNA, just the CDR3 is kept, 39 bases in frame from base 1. In total, 630 or so healthy bone marrow donors made up the cohort. At the time of sampling, all cohort members were nominally healthy, though unrecorded immune exposures were likely present. The donor tested CMV seropositive and was one of the 289 seropositive cohort members. Every donor gave a peripheral blood sample, and the peripheral blood mononuclear cells from that sample were used for TCR beta sequencing. Genomic DNA extraction from the blood cell samples was performed with the Qiagen DNeasy Blood Extraction Kit. This clone was seen just once. No cognate antigen has been identified for it. No qualities accompany the bases; no much larger clone lies one base away.

Library preparation used the immunoSEQ multiplex PCR assay. For the multiplex PCR, a mixture combining 60 forward primers for TCR Vbeta segments and 13 reverse primers for TCR Jbeta segments was used. Amplification of the CDR3 region of rearranged TCR beta genes was performed with a multiplex PCR assay on genomic DNA. The Illumina HiSeq System was used to sequence the amplified TCR beta libraries as 87-base-pair reads. The paper's processing steps were these. In a later analysis, roughly 80 million unique TCR beta chains were counted across the 500 to 700 repertoires, and around 10 million of these chains were shared by at least two donors. To remove PCR and sequencing errors, raw reads were error-corrected and collapsed into unique sequences using a nearest-neighbor algorithm that merged closely related sequences. CDR3 sequences were aligned to IMGT reference sequences to assign V, D and J gene segments. Each retained sequence needed at least a six-nucleotide match to both a V gene segment and a J gene segment. A rearrangement counted as productive if the CDR3 had no stop codons and remained in frame with V and J, and every other rearrangement counted as non-productive. CDR3 was defined by IMGT convention, running from the second conserved V-encoded cysteine to the conserved J-encoded phenylalanine. Sequences without an unambiguous match to a single V gene segment were excluded from the earlier analysis of about 600 of the donors. In an earlier analysis of some 590 of the donors, V segments were called functional above 56.7% productive rearrangements and were called segregating when the between-donor standard deviation exceeded 5%. A statistical classification framework was built to diagnose cytomegalovirus status from the catalog of TCR beta chain sequences. In a later analysis, TCR nucleotide sequences were compared against IMGT/GENE-DB human TR gene sequences so that V and J genes could be assigned. A later analysis assigned CDR3 sequences and most-parsimonious VDJ recombination scenarios with the TCRdist pipeline. In a later analysis, each TCR beta chain was defined by its CDR3 amino acid sequence together with its V-gene family, and reads without a unique V-gene family were excluded. As a way to deal with suspected cross-contamination and a sequencing artifact, a later analysis dropped more than 500 nucleotide sequences that were highly shared and had low generation probability. For each public chain, a later analysis derived a clonal expansion index from normalized ranks of inferred template counts within each repertoire. Generation probabilities in a later analysis came from a VDJ recombination model fitted to out-of-frame rearrangements, and those results were checked against IGoR. A later analysis scored TCR-TCR, TCR-HLA and TCR-CMV co-occurrence with hypergeometric tests, applying a repertoire-size bias correction to TCR pairs. To estimate false discovery rates, a later analysis permuted the HLA or CMV assignments 20 times. In a later analysis, co-occurring TCRs were grouped using DBSCAN, with TCRdist sequence similarity added in when clustering inside HLA-allele-positive subsets. Co-occurrence clustering excluded repertoires with fewer than 30,000 or more than 120,000 public chains, plus five with anomalous nucleotide sharing. TCRdb stores this immuneACCESS table with in-frame sequences only. Part of the clones is absent; in the studies checked, under half of the shortfall reflects unresolved V genes, and no reason is known for the rest. The DNA gave D and trimming, while V, J and clone size come from that table. In this sample the table shows some 180,000 clones, around 84% of which occur a single time. The ten biggest clones cover roughly 3.6% of the sample.

Here the chain combines TRBV10-2 and TRBJ1-4; TRBD1 is possibly the D segment (5 matching bases). The sample was PBMCs. The source of this sequence is a middle-aged man in good health and CMV-seropositive. CDR3 region: CASQGTTNEKLFF. The sequence in DNA is TGCGCCAGTCAGGGAACAACTAATGAAAAACTGTTTTTT.